This entry lists 13 T cell receptor beta chains sequenced from one sample in a study of beta chain features in type 1 diabetes. Reverse transcribing all isolated RNA meant expressed TCRB transcripts were sequenced. Sequencing was performed with immunoSEQ multiplex PCR; in TCRdb, only in-frame clones are kept and a portion is missing. The data contain about 400,000 clones, roughly an eighth of them singletons. The sample comprised naive CD4+ T cells from blood. The receptor set was obtained from a man aged 18 to 30 in good health.

The J gene is TRBJ2-2, the V gene TRBV5-1; perhaps TRBD2 as D (5 bases). Trimming pared 1 base from V and 6 bases from J, leaving 13 bases between. The CDR3 spans 15 residues. The germline gives CDR1 SGHRS, CDR2 YFSETQ. The CDR3 region has the DNA TGCGCCAGCAGCTTGTCGGTCCAGAGGGCCGGGGAGCTGTTTTTT. Its translation is CASSLSVQRAGELFF.

This clone was picked up a small number of times. This rearrangement joins TRBV30 to TRBJ2-3; D uncertain. Trimming removed 8 bases from V and 1 base from J, with 10 bases in between. The CDR3 is 12 residues long. CDR1 and CDR2 (germline): GTSNPN, SVGIG (reference sequence). Here the CDR3 reads CAGEPGTDTQYF. The CDR3 region has the DNA TGTGCCGGTGAACCGGGCACAGATACGCAGTATTTT.

This clone occurred a few times. The chain uses TRBV28 and TRBJ1-6; TRBD1 agrees at 10 bases. The germline CDR1 and CDR2 sequences are MDHEN and SYDVKM. The CDR3 runs 15 residues. V lost 4 bases and J lost 9; bases outside the gene matches: 6. In DNA, the CDR3 is TGTGCCAGCAGTTCGACAGGGGGCGAGTTTTCACCCCTCCACTTT. Amino acid sequence: CASSSTGGEFSPLHF.

The chain combines TRBV7-6 with TRBJ2-5, with 8 bases lining up with TRBD2. After removal of 5 bases from V and 5 bases from J, the junction contained 16 bases not matched to a gene. CDR1 is SGHVS and CDR2 is FNYEAQ in the germline V gene. The CDR3 loop spans 17 amino acids. The CDR3 loop is CASSPRSGAAGVETQYF. CDR3 DNA: TGTGCCAGCAGCCCCCGTAGCGGGGCGGCCGGAGTCGAGACCCAGTACTTC.

The chain employs TRBV7-8 and TRBJ1-5; 7 bases match TRBD1. J gave up 4 bases and V 4 bases, and 7 bases lay outside the gene matches. The CDR3 length is 15 residues. Looked up from germline, CDR1 is SGHVS and CDR2 is FQNEAQ. CDR3 bases: TGTGCCAGCAGCTCAGGACAGGCGAGAAATCAGCCCCAGCATTTT. It yields the protein CASSSGQARNQPQHF.

The chain has TRBV18 and TRBJ2-5; D perhaps matches TRBD2 (5 bases). Looked up from germline, CDR1 is KGHSH and CDR2 is LQKENI. CDR3 length equals 13 residues. The germline V and J ends were trimmed by 1 base and 6 bases, with 9 bases remaining between them. As DNA, the CDR3 is TGTGCCAGCTCACCACAGGAGGTAAAGACCCAGTACTTC. This gives the protein CASSPQEVKTQYF.

This rearrangement joins TRBV4-1 to TRBJ2-1; the match to TRBD2 covers 10 bases. This CDR3 contains 17 residues. Trimming removed 0 bases from V and 7 bases from J; junction bases left unmatched: 9. Germline V gives CDR1 MGHRA, CDR2 YSYEKL. The CDR3 here is CASSQDRTSGVLNEQFF. For the CDR3, the DNA is TGCGCCAGCAGCCAAGATCGAACTAGCGGGGTCCTGAATGAGCAGTTCTTC.

This chain connects TRBV5-6 to TRBJ2-7, with TRBD1 identical over 12 bases. Per the germline V gene, CDR1 is SGHDT and CDR2 is YYEEEE. The CDR3 is made up of 16 amino acids. J gave up 4 bases and V 3 bases, and 8 bases lay outside the gene matches. CDR3 coding DNA: TGTGCCAGCAGCTGGCTACCGGGACAGGGGGCTTACGAGCAGTACTTC. Residues: CASSWLPGQGAYEQYF.

This clone has only a few counts. The chain recombines TRBV7-3 with TRBJ1-2; D is perhaps TRBD1 (5 bases). CDR1 is SGHTA, CDR2 FQGTGA, per germline. This CDR3 region has 15 residues. The V gene lost 2 bases and the J gene lost 4 bases, with 14 bases spanning the gap. The DNA for the CDR3 is TGTGCCAGCAGCTTACAGGCAGGACAATCCTATGGCTACACCTTC. Translation gives CASSLQAGQSYGYTF.

This clone was found many times. The chain couples TRBV18 to TRBJ2-1, with a weak D call TRBD2 (6 bases). Germline CDR1 reads KGHSH; CDR2 reads LQKENI. The CDR3 runs 13 residues. V was pared by 5 bases and J by 4 bases, with 9 bases between. The CDR3 nucleotides read TGTGCCAGCTCATTGGGGAGGTACAATGAGCAGTTCTTC. Translating it yields CASSLGRYNEQFF.

This clone was observed a few times. The chain recombines TRBV15 with TRBJ2-1; D possibly corresponds to TRBD1 (5 bases). The V gene lost 7 bases and the J gene lost 7 bases, with 20 bases spanning the gap. Germline V CDR1 and CDR2: LNHNV, YYDKDF (reference sequence). The CDR3 is 15 residues long. CDR3 in amino acids: CATKVGRGEWNEQFF. The CDR3 region has the DNA TGTGCCACCAAGGTCGGAAGGGGCGAGTGGAATGAGCAGTTCTTC.

This clone was picked up a small number of times. This chain joins TRBV6-5 and TRBJ2-7; 9 positions agree with TRBD2. The CDR3 extends over 15 amino acids. With V trimmed by 6 bases and J by 0 bases, 6 bases remained unmatched. The germline CDR1 and CDR2 sequences are MNHEY and SVGAGI. The CDR3 spells CASSRTSASSYEQYF. The CDR3 DNA reads TGTGCCAGCAGCCGGACTAGCGCCAGCTCCTACGAGCAGTACTTC.

The V call is TRBV18, the J call TRBJ2-3; TRBD2 is a possible D gene (6 bases). Germline V gives CDR1 KGHSH, CDR2 LQKENI. V lost 1 base and J lost 4, with 9 bases in between. This CDR3 is built from 14 residues. Written as DNA, the CDR3 is TGTGCCAGCTCACCACTAGCGGCAGCAGATACGCAGTATTTT. Translated: CASSPLAAADTQYF.